This TCR beta chain was recovered during a study of patients and donors after allogeneic stem cell transplantation. Using its own MiXCR run on the RT-PCR reads, TCRdb lists one record per CDR3 protein. This sample has roughly 150,000 distinct CDR3 sequences, with approximately 24% found just once. This clonotype was recorded a few times. The CDR3 is 11 amino acids. V was cut by 6 bases and J by 6 bases, with 8 bases left in between. The chain joins TRBV12-3 or TRBV12-4 to TRBJ1-1; D uncertain. The source is a human donor who was either an allogeneic HSCT recipient or a stem cell or donor lymphocyte infusion donor (not recorded which). It is not recorded whose cells these are; they may come from a transplant donor. Sequences were obtained from blood, either unsorted or a sorted T cell fraction (not recorded which). The CDR3 DNA reads as TGTGCCAGCAGCCACGACGCTGAAGCTTTCTTT. It specifies CASSHDAEAFF.